These T cell receptor beta chains were read from a single sample in a study of cytomegalovirus exposure and HLA in healthy donors. Data came from immunoSEQ multiplex PCR; TCRdb stores just in-frame clones and leaves some out. There are 150,000 to 200,000 clones in the sample; around 83% occur only once, and 1.1% lies in the top ten. The source material was PBMCs. Receptor source: a woman aged 40 to 50 in good health and CMV-seronegative. Both conserved end residues are part of each CDR3. The D gene is left open where the match is weak. Only part of the rows carry a size: once, few, many, or a class if the clone is expanded.

D gene	clone size	V gene	J gene	CDR3 DNA	CDR3 protein
TRBD1	few	TRBV7-2	TRBJ1-5	TGTGCCAGCAGCTTGGGACAGGGGCAGCCCCAGCATTTT	CASSLGQGQPQHF
-	few	TRBV10-3	TRBJ1-1	TGTGCCATATCAGGGCACGCTGAAGCTTTCTTT	CAISGHAEAFF
TRBD1	-	TRBV5-1	TRBJ2-1	TGCGCCAGCAGCTCGGGACAGGGTCCCAACAATGAGCAGTTCTTC	CASSSGQGPNNEQFF
-	-	TRBV4-3	TRBJ2-1	TGCGCCAGCAGCCAAGATCCCCTAGCTGTCAATGAGCAGTTCTTC	CASSQDPLAVNEQFF
-	-	TRBV5-1	TRBJ1-3	TGCGCCAGCAGTTCCGACAGCTCTGGAAACACCATATATTTT	CASSSDSSGNTIYF
-	once	TRBV19	TRBJ1-1	TGTGCCAGTAGTACCGGAAGGGGAAACACTGAAGCTTTCTTT	CASSTGRGNTEAFF
TRBD1	-	TRBV19	TRBJ2-1	TGTGCCAGTAGTAAACCCGGGACAGGGGGCCGGAATGAGCAGTTCTTC	CASSKPGTGGRNEQFF
-	few	TRBV4-3	TRBJ1-4	TGCGCCAGCAGCCACCGGGAGGGGGTAGACGAAAAACTGTTTTTT	CASSHREGVDEKLFF
TRBD1	-	TRBV19	TRBJ1-2	TGTGCCAGTTGGTACAGGGGGCGGAATGGCTACACCTTC	CASWYRGRNGYTF
TRBD1	-	TRBV7-9	TRBJ1-2	TGTGCCAGCAGCCAGGACAGGGGGGGTGGCTACACCTTC	CASSQDRGGGYTF
TRBD2	-	TRBV13	TRBJ2-1	TGTGCCAGTAGCTTAGTTCTCGGTAGCGGGAGCCGCAATGAGCAGTTCTTC	CASSLVLGSGSRNEQFF
-	-	TRBV6-6	TRBJ1-1	TGTGCCAGCAGTCCGGGGTATGGAGCTTTCTTT	CASSPGYGAFF
-	-	TRBV28	TRBJ1-2	TGTGCCAGCAGTCCCCTCGGGGGTGGCTACACCTTC	CASSPLGGGYTF
TRBD1	few	TRBV29-1	TRBJ1-2	TGCAGCGCAAGGGACAGCGTCTATGGCTACACCTTC	CSARDSVYGYTF
-	-	TRBV7-9	TRBJ2-7	TGTGCCAGCAGCCCGCGACTGAAGCCCTACGAGCAGTACTTC	CASSPRLKPYEQYF
-	-	TRBV21-1	TRBJ1-5	TGTGCCAGCAGCAAAGAAGGGGGGGTGGGACAGGGGTACTATCAGCCCCAGCATTTT	CASSKEGGVGQGYYQPQHF
-	-	TRBV6-1	TRBJ1-3	TGTGCCAGCAGTGCCACTTACCAAACAGGGAGCTCTGGAAACACCATATATTTT	CASSATYQTGSSGNTIYF
-	-	TRBV5-8	TRBJ1-5	TGTGCCAGCGACGGTCGAAAGACTGAAAATCAGCCCCAGCATTTT	CASDGRKTENQPQHF
-	-	TRBV5-1	TRBJ1-4	TGCGCCAGCAGCTTGCGGACAGCTAATGAAAAACTGTTTTTT	CASSLRTANEKLFF
TRBD2	-	TRBV11-3	TRBJ2-5	TGTGCCAGCAGCTTAAAAAGGGCTAGCGGGAAAGAGACCCAGTACTTC	CASSLKRASGKETQYF
TRBD1	once	TRBV19	TRBJ2-2	TGTGCCACCTCGGGGACAGTGAACACCGGGGAGCTGTTTTTT	CATSGTVNTGELFF
-	-	TRBV30	TRBJ1-3	TGTGCCTGGAGTACTTCCAGGGCCGGAAACACCATATATTTT	CAWSTSRAGNTIYF
TRBD2	-	TRBV5-5	TRBJ2-1	TGTGCCAGCAGCGTGACTAGCGGGGTTTACAATGAGCAGTTCTTC	CASSVTSGVYNEQFF
-	once	TRBV4-2	TRBJ1-4	TGTGCCAGCAGCCAAGGTTATGGCCGAGGGGAAAAACTGTTTTTT	CASSQGYGRGEKLFF
TRBD2	-	TRBV5-4	TRBJ2-3	TGTGCCAGCAGCTTCCGGACTAGCGGGAGGGACGCAGATACGCAGTATTTT	CASSFRTSGRDADTQYF
TRBD1	-	TRBV6-5	TRBJ2-5	TGTGCCAGCAGCAAGATCAGGGGGCAGACCCAGTACTTC	CASSKIRGQTQYF
TRBD1	-	TRBV18	TRBJ2-5	TGTGCCAGCTCACAGAGGACAGGGGGCATGGAGACCCAGTACTTC	CASSQRTGGMETQYF
TRBD2	-	TRBV27	TRBJ2-1	TGTGCCAGCAGTTTATTAGCGGGAGGGGTCAGTGAGCAGTTCTTC	CASSLLAGGVSEQFF
-	-	TRBV5-4	TRBJ2-7	TGTGCCAGCAGCCCGGACGGGGGCTACGAGCAGTACTTC	CASSPDGGYEQYF
-	-	TRBV2	TRBJ1-1	TGTGCCAGCAGTGACCAGGTGGCCAACACTGAAGCTTTCTTT	CASSDQVANTEAFF
TRBD1	few	TRBV6-1	TRBJ1-5	TGTGCCAGCAGTGTGACAGGGGGCCGCAATCAGCCCCAGCATTTT	CASSVTGGRNQPQHF
TRBD2	once	TRBV29-1	TRBJ2-3	TGCAGCGTAGGGACTACCCGAGCCACAGATACGCAGTATTTT	CSVGTTRATDTQYF
-	-	TRBV7-6	TRBJ2-1	TGTGCCAGCAGCTCGCAGACAGGCTTACTGCCCTACAATGAGCAGTTCTTC	CASSSQTGLLPYNEQFF
-	-	TRBV28	TRBJ2-5	TGTGCCAGCAGTCGGTCCCCGGGGGTAAAGACCCAGTACTTC	CASSRSPGVKTQYF
TRBD1	-	TRBV5-6	TRBJ1-1	TGTGCCAGCAGGCCTCTCGGGACAGGGGGCGGCACTGAAGCTTTCTTT	CASRPLGTGGGTEAFF
-	-	TRBV5-1	TRBJ1-2	TGCGCCAGCGCTCCTATGGGGGACTATGGGTACACCTTC	CASAPMGDYGYTF
TRBD1	-	TRBV7-2	TRBJ2-5	TGTGCCAGCAGCTTTTTCCGGGACAGGGGGCAAGAGACCCAGTACTTC	CASSFFRDRGQETQYF
-	-	TRBV5-4	TRBJ1-2	TGTGCCAGCAGCTTGATAGGACCCGGAGGTCATGGCTACACCTTC	CASSLIGPGGHGYTF
-	-	TRBV27	TRBJ2-1	TGTGCCAGCAGTTTACAGTCTAGCGAGTACAATGAGCAGTTCTTC	CASSLQSSEYNEQFF
TRBD2	-	TRBV9	TRBJ2-2	TGTGCCAGCAGCCCACTAGCGGGAGTAGGAGACACCGGGGAGCTGTTTTTT	CASSPLAGVGDTGELFF
-	-	TRBV19	TRBJ1-5	TGTGCCAGTAGTCGGGAGAGGCAGCCCCAGCATTTT	CASSRERQPQHF